This TCR beta chain was recovered during a study of Ad26.COV2.S vaccination and SARS-CoV-2 variants. Across the whole study: The donor belonged to the COV1001 Ad26.COV2.S trial arm.

Whole-study findings and limits: Relative to placebo recipients, vaccine recipients exhibited elevated spike-specific TCR breadth. The TCR breadth and depth analyses may have understated or missed part of the total T cell responses.

V shed 0 bases and J shed 1 base, with 19 bases lying between them. This CDR3 comprises 18 residues. Germline loops: CDR1 SGDLS, CDR2 YYNGEE. Measured with immunoSEQ multiplex PCR; TCRdb has only the in-frame clones, and not every one. The table includes about 350,000 clones, approximately 86% detected once. Treatment described: about 20 received Ad26.COV2.S at low or high dose, single or two shots; roughly five received placebo; per-sample allocation not given. Sampling occurred on day 63 after the first vaccine or placebo injection. Boston provided a donor who was an adult aged 18-55 years. As regards this clone: The antigen is undetermined.

Material: peripheral blood, obtained in a trial of Ad26.COV2.S vaccine versus placebo. The receptor comes from a person aged 18-65 years who received the Ad26.COV2.S COVID-19 vaccine or a placebo. The chain links TRBV9 to TRBJ2-5, with a possible D match to TRBD1 (5 bases). The CDR3 protein is CASSVGIWGSNFQETQYF. As DNA, the CDR3 is TGTGCCAGCAGCGTAGGAATCTGGGGCAGTAACTTCCAAGAGACCCAGTACTTC.